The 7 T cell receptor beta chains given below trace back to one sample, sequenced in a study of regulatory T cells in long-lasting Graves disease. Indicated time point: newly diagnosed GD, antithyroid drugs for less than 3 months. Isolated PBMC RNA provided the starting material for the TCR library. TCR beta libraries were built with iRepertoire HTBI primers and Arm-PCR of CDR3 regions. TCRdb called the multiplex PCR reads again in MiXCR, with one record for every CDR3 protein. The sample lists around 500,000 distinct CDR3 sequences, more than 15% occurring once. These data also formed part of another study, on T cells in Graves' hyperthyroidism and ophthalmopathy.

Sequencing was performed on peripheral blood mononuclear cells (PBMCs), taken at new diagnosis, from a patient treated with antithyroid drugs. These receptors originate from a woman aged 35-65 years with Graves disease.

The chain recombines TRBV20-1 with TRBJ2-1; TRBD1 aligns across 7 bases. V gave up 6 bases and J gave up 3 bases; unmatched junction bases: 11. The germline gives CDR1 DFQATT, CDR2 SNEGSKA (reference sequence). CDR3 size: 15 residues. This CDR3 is CSAKNPGQFYNEQFF. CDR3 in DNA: TGCAGTGCAAAGAATCCGGGACAGTTCTACAATGAGCAGTTCTTC.

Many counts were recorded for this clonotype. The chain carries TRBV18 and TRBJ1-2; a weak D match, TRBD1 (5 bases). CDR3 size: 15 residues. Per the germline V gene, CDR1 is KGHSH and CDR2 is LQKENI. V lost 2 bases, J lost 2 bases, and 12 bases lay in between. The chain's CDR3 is CASSPGAASNYGYTF. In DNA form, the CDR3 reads TGTGCCAGCTCACCAGGGGCAGCCTCCAACTATGGCTACACCTTC.

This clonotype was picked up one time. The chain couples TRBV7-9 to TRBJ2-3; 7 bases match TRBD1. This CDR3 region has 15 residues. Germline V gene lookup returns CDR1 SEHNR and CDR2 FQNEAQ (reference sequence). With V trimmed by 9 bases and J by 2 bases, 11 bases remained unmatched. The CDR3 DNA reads TGTGCCAGTAGAACGACAGGGTCTCCCACAGATACGCAGTATTTT. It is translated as CASRTTGSPTDTQYF.

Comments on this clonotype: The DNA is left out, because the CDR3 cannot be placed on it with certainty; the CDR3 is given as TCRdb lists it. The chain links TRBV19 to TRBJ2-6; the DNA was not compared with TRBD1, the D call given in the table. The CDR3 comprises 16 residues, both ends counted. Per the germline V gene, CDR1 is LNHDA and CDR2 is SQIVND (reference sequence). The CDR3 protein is CASCRDGTFGANVLTF.

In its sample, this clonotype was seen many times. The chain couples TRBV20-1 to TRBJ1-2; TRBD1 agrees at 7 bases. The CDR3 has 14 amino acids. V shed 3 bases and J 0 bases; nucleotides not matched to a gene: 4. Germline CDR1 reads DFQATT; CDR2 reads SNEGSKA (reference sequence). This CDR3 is CSASSTGSNYGYTF. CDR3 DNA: TGCAGTGCTAGCTCGACAGGGTCTAACTATGGCTACACCTTC.

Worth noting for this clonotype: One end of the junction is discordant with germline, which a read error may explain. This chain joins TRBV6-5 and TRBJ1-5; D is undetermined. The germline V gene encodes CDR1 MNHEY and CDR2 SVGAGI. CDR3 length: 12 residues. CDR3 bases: TGTGCCAGCAGATACTCGGATCAGCCCCAGCATTTT. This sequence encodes CASRYSDQPQHF.

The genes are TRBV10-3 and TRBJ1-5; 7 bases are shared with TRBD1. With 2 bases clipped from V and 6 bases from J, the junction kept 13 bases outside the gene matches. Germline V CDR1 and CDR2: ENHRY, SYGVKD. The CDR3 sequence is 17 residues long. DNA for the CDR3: TGTGCCATCAGTGAGCCCCCAGGGGGGTTGGGGGTTCAGCCCCAGCATTTT. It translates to CAISEPPGGLGVQPQHF.